These 3 T cell receptor beta chains were sequenced from one sample in a study of blood T cell repertoires in COVID-19. Produced via immunoSEQ multiplex PCR; TCRdb's table is partial and in-frame only. The sample comprises about 390,000 clones, about 83% of which are singletons, and roughly 9.4% rests with the top ten. Sequencing was performed on PBMCs or T cells enriched from blood (not recorded which). These receptors all come from a woman in her forties or fifties who had recovered from COVID-19.

The J gene is TRBJ1-1, the V gene TRBV7-2, with D possibly being TRBD1 (5 bases). CDR1 is SGHTA and CDR2 is FQGNSA in the germline V gene. V was clipped by 5 bases and J by 1 base, with 11 bases between them. CDR3 length: 14 amino acids. For the CDR3, the DNA is TGTGCCAGCAGCCCTATTACAGGGAACACTGAAGCTTTCTTT. Its translation: CASSPITGNTEAFF.

The chain joins TRBV7-9 to TRBJ2-1, with D perhaps TRBD2 (5 bases). The CDR3 length is 14 residues. From germline, CDR1 is SEHNR and CDR2 FQNEAQ (reference sequence). V shed 0 bases and J shed 10 bases, with 13 bases lying between them. The CDR3 loop is CASSLATGVREQFF. DNA for the CDR3: TGTGCCAGCAGCTTAGCGACCGGGGTCCGGGAGCAGTTCTTC.

The V and J genes are TRBV4-3 and TRBJ1-4, with 7 nucleotides matching TRBD1. The germline gives CDR1 LGHNA, CDR2 YSLEER. Trimming cost V 0 bases and J 4 bases; bases outside gene matches: 5. This CDR3 is built from 16 residues. The CDR3 nucleotides read TGCGCCAGCAGCCAAGAGAGGACAGGAATTAATGAAAAACTGTTTTTT. Translating it yields CASSQERTGINEKLFF.